A single sample gave rise to the 11 T cell receptor beta chains below, sequenced in a study of circulating tumor DNA in untreated peripheral T-cell lymphoma (dated by TCRdb to 2020 to 2022). The library was obtained by the immunoSEQ multiplex PCR assay. What TCRdb holds here is the immuneACCESS table cut down to in-frame rearrangements. Part of the clones is not present; checked against another copy, under half of the missing clones reflect an unresolved V gene, and the others are unexplained. Counted in this sample were fewer than 7,500 clones; about 76% of them appeared once. The ten top clones hold approximately 15% of the sample. The sample taken for sequencing was tumor tissue. The receptors shown here come from a human donor with peripheral T-cell lymphoma.

This clone showed up just a few times. The J gene is TRBJ2-3, the V gene TRBV5-1; TRBD1 might be the D (6 bases). With 3 bases removed from V and 2 bases from J, the gap between germline ends came to 10 bases. The CDR3 is made up of 14 amino acids. Germline V CDR1 and CDR2: SGHRS, YFSETQ. The CDR3 nucleotides are TGCGCCAGCAGCTGGGACACGAACACAGATACGCAGTATTTT. Protein sequence: CASSWDTNTDTQYF.

The J gene is TRBJ2-2, the V gene TRBV18; 8 bases match TRBD1. Germline assignment: CDR1 KGHSH and CDR2 LQKENI. J lost 3 bases, V lost 0 bases, and 6 bases had no gene match. The CDR3 runs to 17 residues. CDR3 sequence: CASSPPHRGSYTGELFF. As DNA, the CDR3 is TGTGCCAGCTCACCACCGCACAGGGGGTCGTACACCGGGGAGCTGTTTTTT.

The V gene is TRBV18, the J gene TRBJ1-1; 7 positions agree with TRBD1. CDR1 and CDR2 from the germline V gene are KGHSH and LQKENI. This CDR3 comprises 16 residues. V lost 6 bases, J lost 4 bases, and 14 bases stayed unmatched. The CDR3 sequence: CASSAKPTGVVTEAFF. The CDR3 DNA follows: TGTGCCAGCTCCGCTAAACCCACAGGGGTGGTCACTGAAGCTTTCTTT.

This chain connects TRBV28 to TRBJ2-3, with D perhaps given as TRBD1 or TRBD2 (5 bases each). The length of the CDR3 is 16 residues. The V end was cut by 7 bases, the J end by 1 base, with 18 bases between. In germline, CDR1 is MDHEN, CDR2 SYDVKM. The DNA for the CDR3 is TGTGCCAGCACTGACCCCCGGGACCTACGCACAGATACGCAGTATTTT. This codes for CASTDPRDLRTDTQYF.

This chain uses TRBV2 with TRBJ1-1; 8 nucleotides match TRBD1. From germline, CDR1 is SNHLY and CDR2 FYNNEI. The V and J ends lost 6 bases and 4 bases, in that order; junction bases with no gene match: 10. The CDR3 spans 15 residues. The CDR3 nucleotides are TGTGCCAGCAGGATACCCAGGGGGCAGAGCACTGAAGCTTTCTTT. Protein: CASRIPRGQSTEAFF.

The CDR3 loop reads CASSSTSGRAARNEQFF. The CDR3 bases are TGTGCCAGCAGTTCGACTAGCGGGAGGGCCGCTCGTAATGAGCAGTTCTTC. This chain links TRBV28 with TRBJ2-1; 14 bases are a match to TRBD2. Germline values: CDR1 MDHEN, CDR2 SYDVKM. Trimming took 4 bases from V and 7 from J; bases not matched to a gene: 9. The CDR3 covers 17 residues.

This chain uses TRBV28 with TRBJ1-4; 12 bases line up with TRBD1. Germline V CDR1 and CDR2: MDHEN, SYDVKM. This CDR3 has 15 residues. Germline trimming cut 5 bases from V and 8 bases from J; bases unmatched to any gene: 6. The CDR3 is CASSARDRGREKLFF. CDR3 in DNA: TGTGCCAGCAGTGCCCGGGACAGGGGGCGAGAAAAACTGTTTTTT.

This chain uses TRBV19 with TRBJ2-1; maybe TRBD2 (6 bases). Per the germline V gene, CDR1 is LNHDA and CDR2 is SQIVND (reference sequence). V lost 6 bases to trimming and J lost 6 bases, with 15 bases between them. The CDR3 contains 14 residues. The chain's CDR3 is CASSLALFLNEQFF. CDR3 nucleotide sequence: TGTGCCAGTAGCCTAGCGCTTTTTCTCAATGAGCAGTTCTTC.

A single count supports this clone. This chain links TRBV28 with TRBJ1-5; D not certain. Germline assignment: CDR1 MDHEN and CDR2 SYDVKM. The CDR3 consists of 14 residues. The CDR3 sequence: CTAQRDNGMGPQHF. The CDR3, as DNA: TGTACCGCCCAAAGAGACAACGGGATGGGGCCCCAGCATTTT.

A few counts support this clone. The CDR3, as DNA: TGTGCCAGCAGGTCGCCCGGGACATCGGGGGAGCAGTACTTC. Its protein product is CASRSPGTSGEQYF. The gene calls are TRBV6-8 and TRBJ2-7; maybe TRBD1 (6 bases). Germline loops: CDR1 MNHGY, CDR2 SAAAGT. V dropped 6 bases and J dropped 7 bases, with 19 bases sitting between them. CDR3 length: 14 residues.

The chain employs TRBV29-1 and TRBJ2-7, with a weak D call TRBD1 (5 bases). Per the germline V gene, CDR1 is SQVTM and CDR2 is ANQGSEA. Between the trimmed V and J ends, which lost 7 bases and 0 bases, there was a span of 16 bases. The CDR3 has 14 amino acids. CDR3 DNA sequence: TGCAGCGCCACCCTGGCAGGGCCCTCCTACGAGCAGTACTTC. Residues: CSATLAGPSYEQYF.